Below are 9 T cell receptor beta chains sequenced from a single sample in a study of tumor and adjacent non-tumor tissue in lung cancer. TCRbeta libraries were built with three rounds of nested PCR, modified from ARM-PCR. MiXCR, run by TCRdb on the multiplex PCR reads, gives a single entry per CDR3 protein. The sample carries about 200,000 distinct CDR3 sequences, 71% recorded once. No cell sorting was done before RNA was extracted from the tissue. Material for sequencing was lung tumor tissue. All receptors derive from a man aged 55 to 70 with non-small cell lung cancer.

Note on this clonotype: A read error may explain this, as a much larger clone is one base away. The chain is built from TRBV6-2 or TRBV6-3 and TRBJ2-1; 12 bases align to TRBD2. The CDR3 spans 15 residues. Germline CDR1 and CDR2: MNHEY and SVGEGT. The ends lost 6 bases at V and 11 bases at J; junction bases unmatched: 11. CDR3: CASRSSGRARDKQFF. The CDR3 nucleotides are TGTGCCAGCAGATCTAGCGGGAGGGCCAGAGATAAGCAGTTCTTC.

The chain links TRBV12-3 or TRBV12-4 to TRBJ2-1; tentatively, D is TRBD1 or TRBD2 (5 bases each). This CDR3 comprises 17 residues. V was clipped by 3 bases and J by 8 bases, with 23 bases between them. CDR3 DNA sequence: TGTGCCAGCAGTTTTCTGCAGGGACCTATATGTGGCCATGAGCAGTTCTTC. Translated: CASSFLQGPICGHEQFF.

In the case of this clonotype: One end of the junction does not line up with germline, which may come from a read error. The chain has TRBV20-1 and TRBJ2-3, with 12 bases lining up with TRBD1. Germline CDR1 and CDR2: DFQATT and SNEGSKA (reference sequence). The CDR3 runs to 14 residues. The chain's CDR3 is CCATGTGGTDTQYF. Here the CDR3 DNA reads TGCTGTGCGACCGGGACAGGGGGCACAGATACACAGTATTTT.

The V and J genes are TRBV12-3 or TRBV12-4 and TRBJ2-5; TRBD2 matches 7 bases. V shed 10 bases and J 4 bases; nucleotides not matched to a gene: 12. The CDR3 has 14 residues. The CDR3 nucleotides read TGTGCCAACAGCGAGACGGGGGGAGCAGAGACCCAGTACTTC. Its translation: CANSETGGAETQYF.

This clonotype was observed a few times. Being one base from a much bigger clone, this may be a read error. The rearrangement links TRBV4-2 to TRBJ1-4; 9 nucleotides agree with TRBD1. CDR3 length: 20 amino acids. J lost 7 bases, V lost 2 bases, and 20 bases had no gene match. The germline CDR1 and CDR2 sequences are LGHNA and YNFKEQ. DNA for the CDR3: TGTGCCAGCAGCCAACCAAACCGGGACAGGGACTGCCCTCCCCTTGAAAAACTGTTTTTT. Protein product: CASSQPNRDRDCPPLEKLFF.

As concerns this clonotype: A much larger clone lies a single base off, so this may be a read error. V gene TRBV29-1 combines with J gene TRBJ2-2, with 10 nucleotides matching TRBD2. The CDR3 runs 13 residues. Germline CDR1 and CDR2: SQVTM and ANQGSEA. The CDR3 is CSVGTSVIGKLFF. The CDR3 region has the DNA TGCAGCGTCGGGACTAGCGTCATCGGGAAGCTGTTTTTT.

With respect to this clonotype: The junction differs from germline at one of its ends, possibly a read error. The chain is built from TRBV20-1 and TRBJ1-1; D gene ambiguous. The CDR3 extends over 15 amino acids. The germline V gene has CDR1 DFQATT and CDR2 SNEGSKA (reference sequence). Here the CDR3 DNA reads TGCAGTGTTAGAAAACCTCGGACCGGGGACACTGAAGCTTTCTTT. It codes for CSVRKPRTGDTEAFF.

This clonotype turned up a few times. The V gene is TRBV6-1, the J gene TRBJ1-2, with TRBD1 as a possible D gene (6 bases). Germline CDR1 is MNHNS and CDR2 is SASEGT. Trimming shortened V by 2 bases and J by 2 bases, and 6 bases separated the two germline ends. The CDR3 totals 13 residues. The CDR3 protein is CASSEQGNYGYTF. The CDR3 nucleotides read TGTGCCAGCAGTGAACAGGGGAACTATGGCTACACCTTC.

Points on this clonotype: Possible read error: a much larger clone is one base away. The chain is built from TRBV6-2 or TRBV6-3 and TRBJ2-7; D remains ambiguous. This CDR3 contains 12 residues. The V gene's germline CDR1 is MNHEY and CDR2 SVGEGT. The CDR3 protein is CACSVSSYEQYF. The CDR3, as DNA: TGTGCCTGCAGTGTCAGCTCCTACGAGCAGTACTTC.